This passage covers 6 T cell receptor beta chains from one sample sequenced in a study of blood T cell repertoires in COVID-19. Profiled with immunoSEQ multiplex PCR; TCRdb holds only in-frame clones, not every one. The table shows under 300,000 clones, with about 90% occurring only once. Sequencing was performed on PBMCs or T cells enriched from blood (not recorded which). These receptors all come from a human donor in a cohort exposed to, infected with or recovered from COVID-19 (not recorded which). The donor label of this sample is uncertain.

This chain connects TRBV27 to TRBJ1-6, with D unresolved. The CDR3 sequence is 14 residues long. The V gene's germline CDR1 is MNHEY and CDR2 SMNVEV (reference sequence). With 6 bases removed from V and 7 bases from J, the gap between germline ends came to 13 bases. DNA for the CDR3: TGTGCCAGCAGGGATGACACGTTCAATTCACCCCTCCACTTT. Translation: CASRDDTFNSPLHF.

The rearrangement links TRBV6-1 to TRBJ2-3; 14 bases fit TRBD2. The CDR3 extends over 20 amino acids. CDR1 is MNHNS, CDR2 SASEGT, per germline. V gave up 4 bases and J gave up 2 bases; unmatched junction bases: 14. The CDR3 here is CASSGTSGGIGGLDTDTQYF. CDR3 nucleotide sequence: TGTGCCAGCAGTGGGACTAGCGGGGGGATCGGGGGCCTAGACACAGATACGCAGTATTTT.

The chain couples TRBV3-1 (or the pseudogene TRBV3-2) to TRBJ1-3, with D perhaps matching TRBD1 (5 bases). V gave up 2 bases and J gave up 0 bases, with 14 bases separating them. CDR3 length equals 17 residues. The germline gives CDR1 LGHDT, CDR2 YNNKEL (reference sequence). The CDR3 loop reads CASSQRAQGYSGNTIYF. The CDR3 nucleotides are TGTGCCAGCAGCCAAAGGGCCCAGGGTTACTCTGGAAACACCATATATTTT.

The J gene is TRBJ2-3, the V gene TRBV3-1 (or the pseudogene TRBV3-2); 7 bases are a match to TRBD2. Germline CDR1 LGHDT, CDR2 YNNKEL (reference sequence). This CDR3 comprises 17 residues. Trimming took 4 bases from V and 2 from J; bases not matched to a gene: 12. Written as DNA, the CDR3 is TGTGCCAGCAGCCCTCGGAGAGACGGGGGGACCACAGATACGCAGTATTTT. Translated, it gives CASSPRRDGGTTDTQYF.

V gene TRBV6-1 combines with J gene TRBJ2-7; no reliable D call. Between the trimmed V and J ends, which lost 5 bases and 3 bases, there was a span of 8 bases. CDR3 length: 12 residues. CDR1 is MNHNS and CDR2 is SASEGT in the germline V gene. CDR3 nucleotides: TGTGCCAGCAGTTTATCACTCTACGAGCAGTACTTC. It translates to CASSLSLYEQYF.

The chain is built from TRBV6-5 and TRBJ2-5; 8 bases map to TRBD2. The CDR3 runs to 16 residues. Unmatched junction bases numbered 11, after V lost 4 bases and J lost 4 bases. The V gene's germline CDR1 is MNHEY and CDR2 SVGAGI. CDR3 loop: CASSSRRGGPPETQYF. CDR3 DNA: TGTGCCAGCAGTTCGCGGCGCGGGGGGCCTCCAGAGACCCAGTACTTC.